This T cell receptor beta chain was sequenced during a study of CD8 T cells in ankylosing spondylitis. Quantitative 5'-RACE with molecular barcodes generated TCR beta libraries. MiXCR, applied by TCRdb to the 5' RACE reads, yields one record per CDR3 protein. The table lists about 36,000 distinct CDR3 sequences, over 5.5% of them singletons, with 12% in the top ten. This clonotype was seen repeatedly, ten times or more. Its antigen remains unidentified. CDR3 length: 14 residues. V shed 2 bases, J shed 5 bases, and the junction held 5 bases outside the gene matches. Germline V CDR1 and CDR2: SGHAT, FQNNGV. Regarding the study as a whole: A subset of motif variants has previously been described in the synovial fluid and blood of reactive arthritis. The study looked at matched synovial fluid samples from ankylosing spondylitis patients. Disease-linked clones were reported to be significantly enriched there. It appeared that ankylosing spondylitis blood was characterized by a TCR beta motif of several highly homologous variants.

This TCR was recovered from a male donor with ankylosing spondylitis or in good health (not recorded which). The J gene is TRBJ2-5, the V gene TRBV11-2; 7 nucleotides align to TRBD1. The sample was blood, either unsorted or a sorted T cell fraction (not recorded which). The CDR3 sequence: CASSLLTGLETQYF. The CDR3 DNA reads TGTGCCAGCAGCTTACTGACAGGGCTGGAGACCCAGTACTTC.